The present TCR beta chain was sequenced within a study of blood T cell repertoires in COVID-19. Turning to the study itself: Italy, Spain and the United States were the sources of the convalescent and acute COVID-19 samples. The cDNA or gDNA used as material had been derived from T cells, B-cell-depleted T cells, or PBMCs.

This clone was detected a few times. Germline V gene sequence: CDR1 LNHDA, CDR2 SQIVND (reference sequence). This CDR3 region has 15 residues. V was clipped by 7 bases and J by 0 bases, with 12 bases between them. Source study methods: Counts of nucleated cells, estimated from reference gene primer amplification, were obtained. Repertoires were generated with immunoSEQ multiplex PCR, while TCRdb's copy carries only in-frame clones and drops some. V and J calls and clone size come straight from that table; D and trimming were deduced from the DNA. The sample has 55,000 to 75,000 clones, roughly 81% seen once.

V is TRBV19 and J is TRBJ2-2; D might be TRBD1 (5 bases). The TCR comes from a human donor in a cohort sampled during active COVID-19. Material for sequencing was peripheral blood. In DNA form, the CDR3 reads TGTGCCAGTACCAATCACAGGTCGAACACCGGGGAGCTGTTTTTT. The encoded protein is CASTNHRSNTGELFF.